The T cell receptor beta chain under discussion was sequenced for a study of blood T cell repertoires in COVID-19. Clones were read by immunoSEQ multiplex PCR, and TCRdb kept only the in-frame ones, dropping some. Here the sample spans 200,000 to 300,000 clones, 92% being singletons. CDR1 is MGHRA and CDR2 is YSYEKL in the germline V gene. Trimming cost V 1 base and J 2 bases; bases outside gene matches: 1. CDR3 length equals 15 residues. The table lists this clone with a few counts. The clonotype comes from a man between 25 and 39 years old with COVID-19, enrolled during active disease. Sequencing was done on a sample of peripheral blood. The chain couples TRBV4-1 to TRBJ1-2; the match to TRBD1 covers 10 bases. The CDR3 region has the DNA TGCGCCAGCAGCCAAGCGGGACAGGGGAACTATGGCTACACCTTC. Translating gives CASSQAGQGNYGYTF.